What follows are 15 T cell receptor beta chains derived from one specimen sequenced in a study of shared clonotypes between healthy human individuals. TCRdb's table, derived via immunoSEQ multiplex PCR, lists solely in-frame clones and lacks some. The repertoire holds 450,000 to 650,000 clones, around 81% seen once, with approximately 12% in the top ten. Sequences were obtained from PBMCs. These receptors all come from a woman in her thirties or forties in good health. Some clones in this sample may be carry-over from other donors' samples.

The J gene is TRBJ2-7, the V gene TRBV6-1, with D hard to call. There are 11 residues in the CDR3. Deletions cut 5 bases from V and 2 bases from J, with 4 bases between. The germline CDR1 and CDR2 sequences are MNHNS and SASEGT. The CDR3 is CASSTPYEQYF. The CDR3 DNA reads as TGTGCCAGCAGTACCCCCTACGAGCAGTACTTC.

The rearrangement uses TRBV5-8 and TRBJ2-7; D may be TRBD1 (6 bases). The CDR3 is 15 residues long. The germline CDR1 and CDR2 sequences are SGHTS and YDEGEE. V was clipped by 2 bases and J by 4 bases, with 16 bases between them. CDR3 amino acids: CASSLSGARVYEQYF. Here the CDR3 DNA reads TGTGCCAGCAGCTTATCAGGGGCGAGGGTATACGAGCAGTACTTC.

The CDR3 coding sequence is TGCGCCAGCAGCTTGGCCTCGCAGGGCGTTGAAGCTTTCTTT. This translates into CASSLASQGVEAFF. This chain uses TRBV5-1 with TRBJ1-1; D is perhaps TRBD1 (5 bases). The germline gives CDR1 SGHRS, CDR2 YFSETQ. The CDR3 has 14 amino acids. The V end lost 0 bases, the J end lost 7 bases, and 13 bases lay between the germline ends.

This sequence joins TRBV7-2 and TRBJ2-1; D ambiguous. This CDR3 comprises 13 residues. Germline V CDR1 and CDR2: SGHTA, FQGNSA. The V end was cut by 2 bases, the J end by 7 bases, with 9 bases between. The CDR3 loop is CASSLFPPNEQFF. The CDR3 DNA follows: TGTGCCAGCAGCTTATTTCCACCGAATGAGCAGTTCTTC.

This chain joins TRBV5-1 and TRBJ2-7; 8 bases align to TRBD2. There are 16 residues in the CDR3. CDR1 is SGHRS, CDR2 YFSETQ, per germline. J gave up 2 bases and V 5 bases, and 12 bases lay outside the gene matches. CDR3 amino acids: CASSPAPPGLAYEQYF. The CDR3 DNA is TGCGCCAGCAGTCCGGCCCCTCCGGGACTAGCCTACGAGCAGTACTTC.

Details on this clone: Its ends do not fully match the called genes, so a read error is possible. The chain combines TRBV10-3 with TRBJ1-1; the match to TRBD1 covers 7 bases. This CDR3 has 13 amino acids. Germline CDR1 ENHRY, CDR2 SYGVKD. CDR3 nucleotides: TGTACCATAGCGACAGGGAGTTACACTGAAGCTTTCTTT. This sequence encodes CTIATGSYTEAFF.

This clone has more than one count but fewer than ten. The rearrangement links TRBV5-1 to TRBJ1-1, with D maybe TRBD1 (6 bases). The V end lost 4 bases, the J end lost 1 base, and 11 bases lay between the germline ends. The CDR3 is made up of 14 amino acids. Germline V CDR1 and CDR2: SGHRS, YFSETQ. CDR3 bases: TGCGCCAGCAGCACACAGGGACCGAACACTGAAGCTTTCTTT. Its protein is CASSTQGPNTEAFF.

The chain recombines TRBV10-3 with TRBJ2-7; TRBD2 matches 9 bases. Germline V gene sequence: CDR1 ENHRY, CDR2 SYGVKD. Unmatched junction bases numbered 6, after V lost 4 bases and J lost 2 bases. This CDR3 is 15 amino acids long. In DNA form, the CDR3 reads TGTGCCATCAGTGCAGTAGCGGGAGAACCCTACGAGCAGTACTTC. This gives the protein CAISAVAGEPYEQYF.

The V call is TRBV6-5, the J call TRBJ2-1; D not resolved. V lost 2 bases and J 1 base, leaving 12 bases between the germline ends. CDR3 size: 16 residues. Germline V lookup: CDR1 MNHEY, CDR2 SVGAGI. CDR3 in DNA: TGTGCCAGCAGTTACGACCTGACCGATTCCTACAATGAGCAGTTCTTC. Translation gives CASSYDLTDSYNEQFF.

The chain recombines TRBV5-1 with TRBJ2-7; 10 bases match TRBD2. Germline V lookup: CDR1 SGHRS, CDR2 YFSETQ. Trimming took 4 bases from V and 3 from J; bases not matched to a gene: 7. This CDR3 comprises 15 residues. The CDR3 loop reads CASSPSGGIFYEQYF. CDR3 bases: TGCGCCAGCAGCCCTAGCGGGGGAATATTCTACGAGCAGTACTTC.

This chain joins TRBV19 and TRBJ2-5, with D tentatively TRBD1 (5 bases). CDR3 length: 15 residues. Looked up from germline, CDR1 is LNHDA and CDR2 is SQIVND (reference sequence). V dropped 7 bases and J dropped 5 bases, with 20 bases sitting between them. The CDR3 sequence is CASTSSRGIGETQYF. Written as DNA, the CDR3 is TGTGCCAGTACCTCTTCAAGGGGTATAGGGGAGACCCAGTACTTC.

On this clone: The sample carries other DNA sequences with the same CDR3. The rearrangement links TRBV18 to TRBJ1-4; perhaps TRBD1 as D (5 bases). CDR1 and CDR2 from the germline V gene are KGHSH and LQKENI. V lost 3 bases, J lost 1 base, and 6 bases lay in between. The CDR3 runs 14 residues. The CDR3 coding sequence is TGTGCCAGCTCACCGGGGGGAACTAATGAAAAACTGTTTTTT. Translation: CASSPGGTNEKLFF.

The rearrangement uses TRBV28 and TRBJ2-1, with D possibly being TRBD1 (5 bases). The germline CDR1 and CDR2 sequences are MDHEN and SYDVKM. V was trimmed by 7 bases and J by 6 bases, leaving 16 bases between them. The CDR3 loop spans 14 amino acids. CDR3 amino acids: CASNNQGGVNEQFF. CDR3 nucleotide sequence: TGTGCCAGCAACAACCAGGGTGGGGTCAATGAGCAGTTCTTC.

CDR3 amino acids: CASRSSGNTGELFF. The DNA of the CDR3 is TGTGCCAGCAGGAGTAGCGGAAATACCGGGGAGCTGTTTTTT. The chain couples TRBV28 to TRBJ2-2, with a tentative D call TRBD2 (6 bases). Trimming took off 6 bases at V and 5 bases at J, with 13 bases between the two ends. This CDR3 region has 14 residues. The germline gives CDR1 MDHEN, CDR2 SYDVKM.

The chain combines TRBV7-3 with TRBJ1-4; D possibly corresponds to TRBD1 (6 bases). The CDR3 has 15 residues. V lost 6 bases and J 5 bases, leaving 16 bases between the germline ends. The germline V gene has CDR1 SGHTA and CDR2 FQGTGA. CDR3 DNA: TGTGCCAGCAGACCCGGGACAAGAAAAAATGAAAAACTGTTTTTT. Its protein is CASRPGTRKNEKLFF.